Shown below are 24 T cell receptor beta chains from a single sample sequenced in a study of CD8+CD57+ T cells in acquired aplastic anemia. The TCR beta profiling, which covered VDJ combination and CDR3 sequence, was carried out using genomic DNA as the template. In TCRdb, the reads were re-called with MiXCR into one record per CDR3 protein. Of some 210,000 distinct CDR3 sequences listed, around 60% are singletons. Sequencing was done on a sample of sorted CD4+, CD8+, or CD8+CD57+ T cells (not recorded which) from PBMCs. The receptors were gathered from a human donor in good health.

This clonotype was observed at least ten times. The CDR3 nucleotides read TGTGCCAGCAGTAGACCCGGGACGGGGGACGAGCAGTACTTC. As protein: CASSRPGTGDEQYF. This chain connects TRBV6-5 to TRBJ2-7, with D tentatively TRBD2 (6 bases). Germline CDR1 is MNHEY and CDR2 is SVGAGI. V was cut by 5 bases and J by 5 bases, with 16 bases left in between. CDR3 size: 14 residues.

V usage is TRBV19 and J usage is TRBJ1-1; 11 bases match TRBD1. V was pared by 5 bases and J by 6 bases, with 8 bases of the junction left unmatched. Germline assignment: CDR1 LNHDA and CDR2 SQIVND (reference sequence). CDR3 size: 15 residues. Here the CDR3 reads CASSLAGTGGSEAFF. The CDR3 DNA follows: TGTGCCAGTAGTTTGGCCGGGACAGGGGGGTCTGAAGCTTTCTTT.

This clonotype has only a few counts. J is TRBJ2-2 and V is TRBV19, with 8 positions matching TRBD2. The germline V gene encodes CDR1 LNHDA and CDR2 SQIVND (reference sequence). The CDR3 totals 15 residues. Trimming removed 5 bases from V and 4 bases from J; junction bases left unmatched: 6. CDR3 sequence: CASSLGLAGTGELFF. The CDR3 bases are TGTGCCAGTAGTCTCGGACTAGCAGGCACCGGGGAGCTGTTTTTT.

The V call is TRBV7-3, the J call TRBJ2-7; the D call may be TRBD1 or TRBD2 (5 bases each). V lost 3 bases to trimming and J lost 7 bases, with 16 bases between them. The germline gives CDR1 SGHTA, CDR2 FQGTGA. CDR3 length: 14 residues. The CDR3 region is CASSLSEGTGEQYF. CDR3 nucleotides: TGTGCCAGCAGCTTGTCCGAGGGGACGGGGGAGCAGTACTTC.

Concerning this clonotype itself: The junction differs from germline at one of its ends, possibly a read error. The chain employs TRBV29-1 and TRBJ2-1; 7 bases agree with TRBD1. This CDR3 spans 12 amino acids. Germline assignment: CDR1 SQVTM and CDR2 ANQGSEA. The CDR3 bases are TGCAGCGTTGTACAGGGGACCAATGCGCAGTTCTTC. This translates into CSVVQGTNAQFF.

J is TRBJ2-5 and V is TRBV3-1; 13 nucleotides align to TRBD2. Germline V lookup: CDR1 LGHDT, CDR2 YNNKEL (reference sequence). The CDR3 has 14 amino acids. V lost 7 bases and J lost 5; bases outside the gene matches: 4. DNA of the CDR3: TGTGCCAGCAACGGACTAGCGGGGGTGGAGACCCAGTACTTC. Encoded protein: CASNGLAGVETQYF.

The chain recombines TRBV5-1 with TRBJ2-7; 7 nucleotides agree with TRBD1. Trimming at V came to 0 bases and at J to 1 base, leaving 1 base not matched to a gene. The germline V gene encodes CDR1 SGHRS and CDR2 YFSETQ. The CDR3 is 14 amino acids. This CDR3 is CASSLEGQSYEQYF. CDR3 in DNA: TGCGCCAGCAGCTTGGAGGGACAGTCCTACGAGCAGTACTTC.

This clonotype was seen a single time. This chain joins TRBV7-8 and TRBJ2-7; 11 bases match TRBD2. CDR3 length: 14 amino acids. J lost 7 bases, V lost 1 base, and 3 bases had no gene match. Germline values: CDR1 SGHVS, CDR2 FQNEAQ. This chain's CDR3 is CASSLVASGREQYF. Here the CDR3 DNA reads TGTGCCAGCAGCTTAGTTGCTAGCGGGAGGGAGCAGTACTTC.

This clonotype was counted once. The chain carries TRBV9 and TRBJ1-2; D not certain. V dropped 0 bases and J dropped 0 bases, with 6 bases sitting between them. The CDR3 runs 14 residues. The germline V gene encodes CDR1 SGDLS and CDR2 YYNGEE. CDR3 DNA sequence: TGTGCCAGCAGCGTAGGGGTCGCTAACTATGGCTACACCTTC. Protein sequence: CASSVGVANYGYTF.

The V call is TRBV28, the J call TRBJ2-1, with no clear D. The germline CDR1 and CDR2 sequences are MDHEN and SYDVKM. V shed 5 bases and J shed 4 bases, with 6 bases lying between them. The CDR3 sequence is 12 residues long. The CDR3 DNA follows: TGTGCCAGCAGTCCGAATTACAATGAGCAGTTCTTC. Protein: CASSPNYNEQFF.

The rearrangement links TRBV7-9 to TRBJ2-4; D might be TRBD2 (5 bases). V lost 0 bases and J lost 0, with 9 bases in between. The CDR3 is made up of 16 amino acids. The germline gives CDR1 SEHNR, CDR2 FQNEAQ (reference sequence). The CDR3 nucleotides are TGTGCCAGCAGCTTAGCCCTGGGAGTAGCCAAAAACATTCAGTACTTC. Protein: CASSLALGVAKNIQYF.

This clonotype was recorded a few times. This sequence joins TRBV15 and TRBJ2-2, with TRBD2 matching over 15 bases. V lost 0 bases, J lost 9 bases, and 8 bases stayed unmatched. Germline V CDR1 and CDR2: LNHNV, YYDKDF (reference sequence). This CDR3 contains 18 residues. CDR3 sequence reads: CATSRDHGLAGGPRELFF. The CDR3 nucleotides read TGTGCCACCAGCAGAGATCACGGACTAGCGGGAGGGCCTAGGGAGCTGTTTTTT.

The chain is built from TRBV5-1 and TRBJ2-3; TRBD1 matches at 7 bases. Trimming took 2 bases from V and 2 from J; bases not matched to a gene: 5. CDR3 size: 15 residues. CDR1 and CDR2 from the germline V gene are SGHRS and YFSETQ. CDR3 in amino acids: CASSFGQVSTDTQYF. The CDR3 DNA reads as TGCGCCAGCAGCTTCGGACAGGTCTCCACAGATACGCAGTATTTT.

Concerning this clonotype itself: A junction boundary mismatches the germline segment, possibly from a read error. The rearrangement links TRBV6-5 to TRBJ2-2, with 7 nucleotides matching TRBD1. Germline V gene data show CDR1 as MNHEY and CDR2 as SVGAGI. This CDR3 comprises 17 residues. The CDR3 spells CASSYSKGQVAIGELFF. For the CDR3, the DNA is TGCGCCAGCAGTTACTCCAAAGGACAGGTGGCGATCGGGGAGCTGTTTTTT.

The rearrangement uses TRBV5-1 and TRBJ1-2; maybe TRBD1 (6 bases). The germline V gene encodes CDR1 SGHRS and CDR2 YFSETQ. The CDR3 runs 16 residues. Trimming pared 0 bases from V and 3 bases from J, leaving 15 bases between. The CDR3 spells CASSLGLDRSHYGYTF. The CDR3 DNA is TGCGCCAGCAGCTTGGGCCTAGACAGGTCCCACTATGGCTACACCTTC.

This clonotype was detected many times. This chain connects TRBV15 to TRBJ2-1, with TRBD1 matching over 9 bases. The V segment lost 3 bases and the J segment 3 bases; nucleotides outside the gene matches: 6. This CDR3 region has 16 residues. Looked up from germline, CDR1 is LNHNV and CDR2 is YYDKDF (reference sequence). CDR3 in amino acids: CATSSPGQGNYNEQFF. CDR3 bases: TGTGCCACCAGCAGCCCGGGACAGGGAAACTACAATGAGCAGTTCTTC.

This rearrangement joins TRBV7-9 to TRBJ2-1; TRBD2 agrees at 13 bases. The germline V gene encodes CDR1 SEHNR and CDR2 FQNEAQ (reference sequence). V dropped 0 bases and J dropped 3; count of bases not matched to a gene: 11. The CDR3 length is 20 residues. CDR3: CASSLAINSRLAGGYNEQFF. CDR3 nucleotide sequence: TGTGCCAGCAGCTTAGCAATTAACTCTAGACTAGCGGGAGGCTACAATGAGCAGTTCTTC.

J is TRBJ1-6 and V is TRBV25-1, with D possibly being TRBD1 (5 bases). Trimming shortened V by 5 bases and J by 9 bases, and 14 bases separated the two germline ends. In germline, CDR1 is MGHDK, CDR2 SYGVNS. The CDR3 consists of 14 residues. The CDR3 is CASSYSGRVSPLHF. The CDR3 DNA sequence: TGTGCCAGCAGTTACTCGGGCAGGGTTTCACCCCTCCACTTT.

The rearrangement links TRBV10-3 to TRBJ2-7; 7 nucleotides agree with TRBD1. Losses at the gene ends were 6 bases for V and 5 bases for J; bases not matched to a gene: 7. CDR3 length: 13 residues. CDR1 ENHRY and CDR2 SYGVKD come from the germline V gene. CDR3 DNA sequence: TGTGCCATCAGCAGACAGGGTAGCGACGAGCAGTACTTC. It yields the protein CAISRQGSDEQYF.

Here the CDR3 DNA reads TGTGCCAGTAGTTCCCGGGGTTCGCTCGGAGAGACCCAGTACTTC. It is translated as CASSSRGSLGETQYF. The chain combines TRBV19 with TRBJ2-5; possibly TRBD2 for D (5 bases). Germline V gene sequence: CDR1 LNHDA, CDR2 SQIVND (reference sequence). The CDR3 runs to 15 residues. V lost 5 bases, J lost 4 bases, and 17 bases lay in between.

The chain has TRBV7-8 and TRBJ1-1, with a possible D match to TRBD1 (5 bases). The V end lost 5 bases, the J end lost 2 bases, and 12 bases lay between the germline ends. Germline CDR1 is SGHVS and CDR2 is FQNEAQ. This CDR3 spans 14 amino acids. The CDR3 region is CASSNRRGNTEAFF. DNA for the CDR3: TGTGCCAGCAGCAACCGAAGGGGCAACACTGAAGCTTTCTTT.

This rearrangement joins TRBV19 to TRBJ2-7, with 10 bases that match TRBD2. Losses at the gene ends were 3 bases for V and 0 bases for J; bases not matched to a gene: 11. The CDR3 is made up of 18 amino acids. CDR1 and CDR2 from the germline V gene are LNHDA and SQIVND (reference sequence). CDR3 nucleotide sequence: TGTGCCAGTAGTATTGAGGGAGCTAGCGGGGGTAGCTCCTACGAGCAGTACTTC. Its protein is CASSIEGASGGSSYEQYF. Together with reference TRBV19 and TRBJ2-7, the CDR3 gives the full variable domain: DGGITQSPKYLFRKEGQNVTLSCEQNLNHDAMYWYRQDPGQGLRLIYYSQIVNDFQKGDIAEGYSVSREKKESFPLTVTSAQKNPTAFYLCASSIEGASGGSSYEQYFGPGTRLTVT.

This clonotype was found many times. This CDR3 reads CASSQGELEQYF. Here the CDR3 DNA reads TGTGCCAGCAGCCAGGGGGAACTCGAGCAGTACTTC. J is TRBJ2-7 and V is TRBV4-2, with D perhaps matching TRBD1 or TRBD2 (5 bases each). The CDR3 length is 12 residues. Germline CDR1 and CDR2: LGHNA and YNFKEQ. The germline V and J ends were trimmed by 3 bases and 6 bases, with 9 bases remaining between them.

This clonotype has only a few counts. The chain carries TRBV14 and TRBJ2-2; 13 nucleotides line up with TRBD2. Germline CDR1 is SGHDN and CDR2 is FVKESK. The CDR3 consists of 17 residues. Trimming at V came to 6 bases and at J to 1 base, leaving 5 bases not matched to a gene. The DNA of the CDR3 is TGTGCCAGCAGGTCGACTAGCGGGGGGTTGAACACCGGGGAGCTGTTTTTT. Protein product: CASRSTSGGLNTGELFF.